These 10 T cell receptor beta chains share one sample of origin, sequenced in a study of blood T cell repertoires in COVID-19. This table comes from immunoSEQ multiplex PCR, and its TCRdb copy is limited to in-frame clones, with some not included. The table lists some 190,000 clones, around 80% of them singletons, with less than 20% in the top ten. Sequencing input: PBMCs or T cells enriched from blood (not recorded which). Source of these receptors: a woman aged 45-65 years with acute COVID-19.

This chain links TRBV7-2 with TRBJ1-1; D unclear. Germline CDR1 reads SGHTA; CDR2 reads FQGNSA. The CDR3 consists of 13 residues. V was shortened by 2 bases and J by 3 bases, with 7 bases between the two germline ends. Written as DNA, the CDR3 is TGTGCCAGCAGCTTAATGACTCACACTGAAGCTTTCTTT. Its protein is CASSLMTHTEAFF.

Notes on this clone: The same CDR3 also results from other DNA sequences found in this sample. The V gene is TRBV24-1, the J gene TRBJ1-1; TRBD1 agrees at 10 bases. The CDR3 loop spans 14 amino acids. V gave up 5 bases and J gave up 1 base; unmatched junction bases: 0. From germline, CDR1 is KGHDR and CDR2 SFDVKD. CDR3 DNA sequence: TGTGCCACCAGTGGGACAGGGGGGAACACTGAAGCTTTCTTT. Translated: CATSGTGGNTEAFF.

CDR3 sequence: CSVDRRDGYTF. In DNA form, the CDR3 reads TGCAGCGTTGATAGGCGGGATGGCTACACCTTC. The chain joins TRBV29-1 to TRBJ1-2; no clear D gene. The CDR3 is made up of 11 amino acids. The ends were cut back, 3 bases at V and 6 bases at J, with 8 bases in the middle. Germline V gene data show CDR1 as SQVTM and CDR2 as ANQGSEA. Looking up the rest from reference TRBV29-1 and TRBJ1-2 gives the full variable domain: SAVISQKPSRDICQRGTSLTIQCQVDSQVTMMFWYRQQPGQSLTLIATANQGSEATYESGFVIDKFPISRPNLTFSTLTVSNMSPEDSSIYLCSVDRRDGYTFGSGTRLTVV.

V and J are TRBV10-2 and TRBJ2-1, with D maybe TRBD1 (5 bases). This CDR3 has 15 residues. In germline, CDR1 is WSHSY, CDR2 SAAADI. With 8 bases removed from V and 0 bases from J, the gap between germline ends came to 14 bases. Written as DNA, the CDR3 is TGCGCCAGCGGGGCCTCAGGAGACTCCTACAATGAGCAGTTCTTC. It encodes CASGASGDSYNEQFF.

The V call is TRBV2, the J call TRBJ1-5, with D uncertain. Deletions cut 6 bases from V and 2 bases from J, with 14 bases between. Per germline, CDR1 SNHLY and CDR2 FYNNEI. The CDR3 contains 15 residues. CDR3 sequence: CASSPELQGNQPQHF. The DNA of the CDR3 is TGTGCCAGCAGCCCCGAGCTTCAAGGCAATCAGCCCCAGCATTTT.

The chain has TRBV12-3 or TRBV12-4 and TRBJ1-6, with 8 bases fitting TRBD1. V shed 6 bases and J 10 bases; nucleotides not matched to a gene: 5. The CDR3 is made up of 13 amino acids. In DNA form, the CDR3 reads TGTGCCAGCAGGGACAGGGTGGGATCACCCCTCCACTTT. Translating it yields CASRDRVGSPLHF.

This clone has more than one count but fewer than ten. J is TRBJ1-1 and V is TRBV28; a weak D match, TRBD1 (6 bases). CDR3 length: 15 amino acids. Germline assignment: CDR1 MDHEN and CDR2 SYDVKM. Trimming left V 8 bases short and J 2 bases short, with 18 bases between. The CDR3 region has the DNA TGTGCCAGCCCTCCGACAGGCTTATTAAACACTGAAGCTTTCTTT. This encodes CASPPTGLLNTEAFF.

The gene calls are TRBV27 and TRBJ2-7; 9 positions agree with TRBD1. Trimming at V came to 0 bases and at J to 6 bases, leaving 6 bases not matched to a gene. The CDR3 length is 15 residues. Germline CDR1 is MNHEY and CDR2 is SMNVEV (reference sequence). The CDR3: CASSLSAGTGPEQYV. As DNA, the CDR3 is TGTGCCAGCAGTTTATCGGCCGGGACAGGGCCCGAGCAGTACGTC.

The rearrangement uses TRBV28 and TRBJ1-2; D gene uncertain. V lost 6 bases, J lost 1 base, and 6 bases lay in between. Germline V gene data show CDR1 as MDHEN and CDR2 as SYDVKM. The CDR3 extends over 12 amino acids. The CDR3 sequence is CASRSNNYGYTF. As DNA, the CDR3 is TGTGCCAGCAGGTCAAATAACTATGGCTACACCTTC.

This clone has a handful of counts. The rearrangement joins TRBV10-3 to TRBJ2-4; 12 bases are shared with TRBD2. Germline values: CDR1 ENHRY, CDR2 SYGVKD. Trimming took 3 bases from V and 6 from J; bases not matched to a gene: 6. The CDR3 runs 16 residues. CDR3 bases: TGTGCCATCAGTGATGCACTAGCGGGGGGAATAAACATTCAGTACTTC. It specifies CAISDALAGGINIQYF.